Shown below are 24 T cell receptor beta chains from a single sample sequenced in a study of T cells in Graves' hyperthyroidism and ophthalmopathy. Amplification targeted TCR beta CDR3 regions from RNA transcripts. The HTBI primer set was used in a first-round RT-PCR of the TCR CDR3. MiXCR, run by TCRdb on the multiplex PCR reads, gives a single entry per CDR3 protein. The table shows 560,000 or so distinct CDR3 sequences, with just under 20% occurring only once. The specimen sequenced was blood. These receptors all stem from a middle-aged man with Graves' ophthalmopathy.

This clonotype was detected a few times. The rearrangement joins TRBV7-8 to TRBJ1-2; a weak D match, TRBD1 (5 bases). The CDR3 loop spans 14 amino acids. Trimming shortened V by 3 bases and J by 7 bases, and 15 bases separated the two germline ends. Looked up from germline, CDR1 is SGHVS and CDR2 is FQNEAQ. The CDR3 region has the DNA TGTGCCAGCAGCTTCCGGGGCAGGGCAGGTGGCTACACCTTC. Amino acid sequence: CASSFRGRAGGYTF.

This clonotype turned up a few times. The chain uses TRBV7-9 and TRBJ1-1; the match to TRBD1 covers 7 bases. V shed 6 bases and J 5 bases; nucleotides not matched to a gene: 18. The V gene's germline CDR1 is SEHNR and CDR2 FQNEAQ (reference sequence). This CDR3 is 17 amino acids long. CDR3 coding DNA: TGTGCCAGCAGATCTAGCCCGGGACAGCCCCTGTGGACTGAAGCTTTCTTT. Translated: CASRSSPGQPLWTEAFF. Looking up the rest from reference TRBV7-9 and TRBJ1-1 gives the full variable domain: DTGVSQNPRHKITKRGQNVTFRCDPISEHNRLYWYRQTLGQGPEFLTYFQNEAQLEKSRLLSDRFSAERPKGSFSTLEIQRTEQGDSAMYLCASRSSPGQPLWTEAFFGQGTRLTVV.

As regards this clonotype: Compared with germline, one end of the junction differs, possibly owing to a read error. V is TRBV12-3 or TRBV12-4 and J is TRBJ2-7; TRBD1 matches at 8 bases. The CDR3 consists of 14 residues. CDR3 loop: CAGSFGQGAYEQYF. CDR3 nucleotide sequence: TGTGCCGGCAGTTTCGGCCAGGGGGCATACGAGCAGTACTTC.

This clonotype was seen more than once but under ten times. Here the CDR3 DNA reads TGCAGTGCTAGAGATCCCGGGCAAGGTACGCAGTATTTT. Its translation: CSARDPGQGTQYF. This chain uses TRBV20-1 with TRBJ2-3; the D is unclear. Trimming removed 0 bases from V and 8 bases from J, with 12 bases in between. This CDR3 has 13 amino acids. CDR1 is DFQATT and CDR2 is SNEGSKA in the germline V gene (reference sequence).

As DNA, the CDR3 is TGTGCCAGCAGCTTGGTCGGACAGTCGAACACCGGGGAGCTGTTTTTT. This gives the protein CASSLVGQSNTGELFF. The rearrangement uses TRBV5-6 and TRBJ2-2; the D gene is possibly TRBD1 (6 bases). Germline V CDR1 and CDR2: SGHDT, YYEEEE. The CDR3 has 16 residues. The V and J ends lost 0 bases and 0 bases respectively, with 9 bases between them.

A word on this clonotype: It may be a read error: a sequence one base away is much more abundant. This sequence joins TRBV3-1 and TRBJ2-3, with 11 bases aligning to TRBD2. Looked up from germline, CDR1 is LGHDT and CDR2 is YNNKEL (reference sequence). There are 18 residues in the CDR3. CDR3: CAGSRIAGGHDGTDTQYF. The DNA of the CDR3 is TGTGCCGGCAGCCGGATAGCGGGGGGGCACGACGGCACAGATACGCAGTATTTT.

The sample holds many counts of this clonotype. This chain links TRBV13 with TRBJ1-4; 8 bases fit TRBD1. This CDR3 comprises 15 residues. With 4 bases clipped from V and 3 bases from J, the junction kept 4 bases outside the gene matches. The germline CDR1 and CDR2 sequences are PRHDT and FYEKMQ (reference sequence). The CDR3 DNA follows: TGTGCCAGCAGCTCAGGACAGGGTCCTAATGAAAAACTGTTTTTT. It specifies CASSSGQGPNEKLFF.

This clonotype was picked up many times. This rearrangement joins TRBV7-8 to TRBJ2-5; 9 bases fit TRBD1. The CDR3 totals 18 residues. V lost 2 bases to trimming and J lost 5 bases; unmatched junction nucleotides: 15. The germline V gene encodes CDR1 SGHVS and CDR2 FQNEAQ. This chain's CDR3 is CASSLPSNRDRDVETQYF. CDR3 DNA: TGTGCCAGCAGCTTACCCTCCAACCGGGACAGGGATGTGGAGACCCAGTACTTC.

The sample holds a few counts of this clonotype. The chain combines TRBV4-1 with TRBJ2-5; tentative D call: TRBD2 (6 bases). Germline loops: CDR1 MGHRA, CDR2 YSYEKL. The V gene lost 3 bases and the J gene lost 5 bases, with 16 bases spanning the gap. The CDR3 is 15 amino acids. The DNA of the CDR3 is TGCGCCAGCAGCCACCCGGCGGGCGGGACGGAGACCCAGTACTTC. Translating gives CASSHPAGGTETQYF.

Many counts were recorded for this clonotype. The rearrangement links TRBV2 to TRBJ2-5; D perhaps matches TRBD1 (7 bases). Germline CDR1 reads SNHLY; CDR2 reads FYNNEI. There are 13 residues in the CDR3. V dropped 10 bases and J dropped 2 bases, with 14 bases sitting between them. DNA of the CDR3: TGTGCCACGAAGGAGGGACAGCAAGAGACCCAGTACTTC. This encodes CATKEGQQETQYF.

The rearrangement uses TRBV27 and TRBJ1-6, with D possibly TRBD1 on 5 matching bases. V was cut by 5 bases and J by 8 bases, with 13 bases left in between. Germline V gives CDR1 MNHEY, CDR2 SMNVEV (reference sequence). This CDR3 has 14 residues. The CDR3 DNA reads as TGTGCCAGCAGTCGAGCAAGGGGAGATTCACCCCTCCACTTT. Amino acid sequence: CASSRARGDSPLHF.

The chain is built from TRBV18 and TRBJ1-3; D is possibly TRBD1 (5 bases). Trimming cost V 3 bases and J 0 bases, with 9 bases left between them. CDR1 and CDR2 (germline): KGHSH, LQKENI. This CDR3 spans 15 amino acids. The CDR3 here is CASSPIRDSGNTIYF. CDR3 DNA sequence: TGTGCCAGCTCACCGATCAGGGACTCTGGAAACACCATATATTTT.

This clonotype was observed a few times. This chain uses TRBV20-1 with TRBJ2-7, with D maybe TRBD1 (6 bases). CDR1 and CDR2 (germline): DFQATT, SNEGSKA (reference sequence). There are 13 residues in the CDR3. Trimming stripped 6 bases from V and 2 bases from J, with 14 bases between. Here the CDR3 reads CSAQGQSAYEQYF. The CDR3 bases are TGCAGTGCCCAAGGACAGTCAGCCTACGAGCAGTACTTC.

In this sample, this clonotype turned up many times. J is TRBJ2-7 and V is TRBV3-1, with a weak D call TRBD2 (5 bases). The CDR3 is 12 residues long. The germline V gene has CDR1 LGHDT and CDR2 YNNKEL (reference sequence). Trimming pared 6 bases from V and 6 bases from J, leaving 12 bases between. This chain's CDR3 is CASRGVLGEQYF. CDR3 coding DNA: TGTGCCAGCAGGGGAGTTCTGGGCGAGCAGTACTTC.

Many counts were recorded for this clonotype. The J gene is TRBJ1-5, the V gene TRBV20-1; a weak D match, TRBD1 (6 bases). Germline CDR1 DFQATT, CDR2 SNEGSKA (reference sequence). The V and J ends lost 3 bases and 1 base respectively, with 13 bases between them. The CDR3 is made up of 15 amino acids. The CDR3 loop reads CSASRSDRSNQPQHF. As DNA, the CDR3 is TGCAGTGCTAGTCGGAGTGACAGGAGCAATCAGCCCCAGCATTTT.

As concerns this clonotype: Possible read error: a much larger clone is one base away. The rearrangement joins TRBV7-2 to TRBJ2-1; tentatively, D is TRBD2 (5 bases). Germline loops: CDR1 SGHTA, CDR2 FQGNSA. The CDR3 has 15 amino acids. For the CDR3, the DNA is TGTGCCAGCAGCTTAGGCGGGCCCTCCTGCAATGAGCAGTTCTTC. This gives the protein CASSLGGPSCNEQFF.

This clonotype has ten or more counts. This CDR3 is CASSPDSSNTGELFF. CDR3 DNA: TGTGCCAGCTCACCAGACAGTTCGAACACCGGGGAGCTGTTTTTT. The rearrangement links TRBV18 to TRBJ2-2, with TRBD1 as a possible D gene (5 bases). CDR3 length equals 15 residues. V lost 2 bases and J lost 0, with 7 bases in between. Germline V gene sequence: CDR1 KGHSH, CDR2 LQKENI.

There are many counts of this clonotype. V is TRBV20-1 and J is TRBJ2-5, with D tentatively TRBD2 (6 bases). Trimming took off 6 bases at V and 3 bases at J, with 26 bases between the two ends. Germline V gives CDR1 DFQATT, CDR2 SNEGSKA (reference sequence). This CDR3 is built from 17 residues. The CDR3 coding sequence is TGCAGTGCCGCCATATTTGGGGCGGGGCTACGAGAAGAGACCCAGTACTTC. As protein: CSAAIFGAGLREETQYF.

This clonotype has ten or more counts. V gene TRBV7-3 combines with J gene TRBJ2-1, with 7 bases that match TRBD2. J gave up 0 bases and V 2 bases, and 4 bases lay outside the gene matches. Germline loops: CDR1 SGHTA, CDR2 FQGTGA. The CDR3 has 16 residues. CDR3: CASSLEAGSSYNEQFF. CDR3 bases: TGTGCCAGCAGCTTAGAAGCGGGGAGCTCCTACAATGAGCAGTTCTTC.

This chain links TRBV2 with TRBJ2-1, with 7 positions matching TRBD2. The germline V gene encodes CDR1 SNHLY and CDR2 FYNNEI. V was clipped by 7 bases and J by 8 bases; unmatched bases: 23. The CDR3 has 18 residues. The CDR3 coding sequence is TGTGCCAGCATTGGAAGGAGGGTTGGGGGGGGGGTCGTCTATGAGCAGTTCTTC. Its translation: CASIGRRVGGGVVYEQFF.

The table lists this clonotype with a few counts. The chain has TRBV15 and TRBJ1-1, with D possibly matching TRBD1 (5 bases). V was clipped by 4 bases and J by 2 bases, with 11 bases between them. Per the germline V gene, CDR1 is LNHNV and CDR2 is YYDKDF (reference sequence). The CDR3 has 14 residues. The CDR3 loop reads CATSKVGANTEAFF. The DNA of the CDR3 is TGTGCCACCAGCAAAGTTGGGGCAAACACTGAAGCTTTCTTT.

This clonotype has more than one count but fewer than ten. The gene calls are TRBV29-1 and TRBJ2-2; D is perhaps TRBD2 (6 bases). Deletions cut 7 bases from V and 4 bases from J, with 19 bases between. Germline-derived CDR1 and CDR2 are SQVTM and ANQGSEA. The CDR3 is 15 residues long. The CDR3 loop is CSASPGLKTTGELFF. The CDR3 nucleotides read TGCAGCGCCAGCCCGGGACTGAAGACCACCGGGGAGCTGTTTTTT.

This clonotype occurred a few times. J is TRBJ2-7 and V is TRBV28; D uncertain. Germline CDR1 reads MDHEN; CDR2 reads SYDVKM. V dropped 10 bases and J dropped 6 bases, with 10 bases sitting between them. This CDR3 has 10 amino acids. The CDR3 sequence: CATQTLEQYF. For the CDR3, the DNA is TGTGCCACCCAGACGCTCGAGCAGTACTTC.

The chain's CDR3 is CSARVAGLSYGYTF. The CDR3 coding sequence is TGCAGTGCTAGGGTTGCGGGGTTGAGTTATGGCTACACCTTC. The J gene is TRBJ1-2, the V gene TRBV20-1; D is unresolved. Deletions cut 3 bases from V and 5 bases from J, with 16 bases between. Per the germline V gene, CDR1 is DFQATT and CDR2 is SNEGSKA (reference sequence). The CDR3 length is 14 residues.